This TCR beta chain was retrieved from a study of cytomegalovirus exposure and HLA in healthy donors (dated by TCRdb to between 2016 and 2019). Study-level background: According to an earlier analysis of a few hundred of the donors, about 179 million T cells yielded approximately 120 million unique TCR beta sequences and more than 250 Gb of sequence data. An early release that covered roughly 600 HLA-typed donors contained around 300 gigabases of sequencing data and tens of millions of unique TCR sequences. The genetic ancestry cluster associated with self-reported Caucasian donors included roughly four fifths of the roughly 400 genotyped donors. The study aimed to test whether cataloging public T cell receptors could reveal signatures of past pathogen exposure. The study used immunosequencing to profile the T cell repertoires of approximately 630 subjects and linked those repertoires to cytomegalovirus serostatus. A separate validation cohort of roughly 130 different subjects was used in addition to the roughly 670-subject first cohort. To predict cytomegalovirus infection status, the study combined high-throughput TCR immunosequencing, statistical association of individual TCRs with disease status, and machine learning. In a later analysis, previously published TCR beta repertoires from more than 500 donors were re-analyzed and high-resolution HLA genotyping was added so that TCR occurrence patterns could be studied. The later analysis used no new phenotypic data to find candidate immune exposures, relying instead on TCR beta sequences and their occurrence across donors. In an earlier analysis of a few hundred of the donors, high-throughput TCR beta sequencing was used to judge whether each TCR beta V gene segment behaved as functional or pseudogenic. Donor age, sex, ethnicity and CMV serostatus were compiled alongside the repertoire data. In a later genetic analysis, genome-wide SNP genotypes for about 55% of the 666 donors were used, and that subset was treated as a discovery cohort. Every repertoire in the discovery cohort had been generated on one and the same sequencing platform. HLA typing covered class I and class II loci at four-digit resolution. Typing coverage differed by locus: A, B, C, DRB1 and DQB1 were typed in about 629-640 donors, DQA1 in about 500, DPA1 in around 580, and DPB1 in just under 480. A few DR-DQ haplotypes were treated as single units for association and clustering because of strong linkage in the cohort. Among almost 400 genotyped donors of the cohort, an average of roughly 240,000 unique TCR beta nucleotide sequences were sequenced per donor, 15% to 20% of them non-productive. The paper as a whole reports these results and caveats: Across donors, most TCR sequences were observed very rarely, whereas some public TCRs were present in many individuals. This cohort had only TCR beta chains sequenced, and the lack of alpha or paired-chain data limited which features could be detected. In the study, around 150 TCR beta chains were listed as associated with cytomegalovirus. Sequencing depth was assumed to be roughly uniform across donors in the presence/absence analyses, though that assumption may not hold. Cytomegalovirus status was reported to be diagnosed by the classifier with high specificity and sensitivity in both the original and validation cohorts. A further reported finding was that TCR beta sequences accurately predicted the HLA-A and HLA-B alleles for most subjects in the first cohort. In an earlier analysis of 587 of the donors, most TCR beta V segments were observed in productive rearrangements about 87% or about 30% of the time, broadly matching IMGT annotations. A later analysis found that HLA-associated TCR beta chains were more clonally expanded and had lower generation probabilities than equally common non-associated chains. Several of the top co-occurrence clusters appeared to be linked to parvovirus B19, influenza, CMV and Epstein-Barr virus, according to a later analysis. According to the authors, the approach could potentially be generalized to other disease states and immunological phenotypes. Specific HLA alleles were associated with some 15,000 TCR beta sequences at a false discovery rate of 0.05 in a later analysis. Three of the identified cytomegalovirus-associated TCR beta chains were confirmed in vitro to be specific for cytomegalovirus antigens. The 87-base-pair reads could not distinguish some IMGT-functional V segments, including TRBV6-2 and TRBV6-3, so those segments were excluded. According to a later genetic analysis, donors in an Asian-associated ancestry cluster had fewer N-insertions in productive TCRs than the approximately 650-donor mean. Because some donors lacked HLA typing at each locus, the association tests relied only on the typed subset. CMV serostatus was the only immune exposure information available for the cohort. A later analysis found that TCR association rates varied across HLA loci, with DRB1 alleles showing the most associated TCRs and HLA-C alleles the fewest. A later genetic analysis associated a missense DCLRE1C variant with V-gene and J-gene trimming of TCR beta chains, and an independent cohort replicated the association. A group of highly shared sequence variants was considered likely to be a technical artifact of the sequencing pipeline. Because counts were too low, 15 to 20 rarely observed V segments, including chromosome 9 orphons, were excluded from the earlier analysis of some 540 of the donors. Linkage disequilibrium might explain the correlated functional status among segregating V segments, but an unknown experimental factor could not be excluded. When HLA alleles, especially DR and DQ, strongly co-occurred, attributing TCR associations to individual alleles was difficult. A later analysis found that most CMV-associated TCR beta chains appeared HLA-restricted, with HLA associations seemingly driven largely by CMV exposure.

Comments on this clone: Which antigen it targets is not known. It has no much larger one-base neighbor in the sample; base qualities were not kept.

From its cysteine to its phenylalanine, the CDR3 spans 15 amino acids. Of all the DNA, just the CDR3 is kept, 45 bases in frame from base 1. CDR1 SGDLS and CDR2 YYNGEE are derived from the germline V gene. V lost 4 bases and J lost 4 bases; the stretch between them is 16 bases long. The cohort consisted of hundreds of healthy bone marrow donors. At the time of sampling, every cohort member was nominally healthy, though immune exposures that went unrecorded were likely present. The donor tested CMV seronegative, placing the donor among the approximately 400 seronegative members of the cohort. Every donor gave a peripheral blood sample, and the peripheral blood mononuclear cells from that sample were used for TCR beta sequencing. Genomic DNA was extracted from the blood cell samples with the Qiagen DNeasy Blood Extraction Kit. Receptor libraries were prepared by the immunoSEQ multiplex PCR assay. For the multiplex PCR, a mixture combining 60 forward primers for TCR Vbeta segments and 13 reverse primers for TCR Jbeta segments was used. The CDR3 region of rearranged TCR beta genes was amplified from genomic DNA by a multiplex PCR assay. The Illumina HiSeq System was used to sequence the amplified TCR beta libraries as 87-base-pair reads. From the authors' description of their analysis: A later analysis tallied around 82 million unique TCR beta chains across the approximately 670 repertoires, and around 9.9 million of those chains were shared by two or more donors. To remove PCR and sequencing errors, raw reads were error-corrected and collapsed into unique sequences using a nearest-neighbor algorithm that merged closely related sequences. Alignment of CDR3 sequences to IMGT reference sequences was used to assign V, D and J gene segments. For a sequence to be retained, a match of at least six nucleotides was required to both a V gene segment and a J gene segment. Rearrangements were classified as productive when the CDR3 lacked stop codons and remained in frame with V and J, and all other rearrangements were classified as non-productive. CDR3 was defined by IMGT convention, running from the second conserved V-encoded cysteine to the conserved J-encoded phenylalanine. Sequences without an unambiguous match to a single V gene segment were excluded from the earlier analysis of approximately 560 of the donors. In an earlier analysis of roughly 600 of the donors, a V segment was called functional when productive rearrangements were above 56.7%, and segregating when the standard deviation between donors exceeded 5%. To diagnose cytomegalovirus status from the catalog of TCR beta chain sequences, a statistical classification framework was built. In a later analysis, V and J genes were assigned by comparing TCR nucleotide sequences against IMGT/GENE-DB human TR gene sequences. In a later analysis, CDR3 sequences and most-parsimonious VDJ recombination scenarios were assigned using the TCRdist pipeline. In a later analysis, each TCR beta chain was defined by its CDR3 amino acid sequence together with its V-gene family, and reads lacking a unique V-gene family were excluded. To address suspected cross-contamination and a sequencing artifact, a later analysis removed approximately 600 highly shared, low-generation-probability nucleotide sequences. In a later analysis, a clonal expansion index was calculated for each public chain from normalized within-repertoire ranks of inferred template counts. In a later analysis, generation probabilities were computed with a VDJ recombination model fitted to out-of-frame rearrangements, and the resulting probabilities were checked against IGoR. A later analysis scored TCR-TCR, TCR-HLA and TCR-CMV co-occurrence with hypergeometric tests, applying a repertoire-size bias correction to TCR pairs. To estimate false discovery rates, a later analysis permuted the HLA or CMV assignments 20 times. A later analysis grouped co-occurring TCRs with DBSCAN, adding TCRdist sequence similarity when clustering within HLA-allele-positive subsets. Repertoires with fewer than 30,000 or more than 120,000 public chains were left out of co-occurrence clustering, as were about 5 repertoires with anomalous nucleotide sharing. The table comes from immuneACCESS by way of TCRdb, which keeps in-frame sequences with V and J called. Part of the clones is missing from these tables; in studies checked, under half for an unresolved V gene and the rest for unknown reasons. The V and J calls and clone size are taken from that table; D and trimming were inferred from the DNA. Present in this sample are 150,000 or so clones, around 68% of which were seen just once. Together, the top ten hold approximately 2.3% of the sample.

This clonotype was sampled from a man aged 30 to 39 in good health and CMV-seronegative. The chain is assembled from TRBV9 and TRBJ2-3; TRBD1 is perhaps the D gene, given 5 matching bases. The sequenced material came from PBMCs. The DNA is as follows: TGTGCCAGCAGCCAACAGGTTTCGGGTCCAGATACGCAGTATTTT. It translates as CASSQQVSGPDTQYF.